This entry features one TCR beta chain sequence. In germline, CDR1 is SGHDT, CDR2 YYEEEE. The CDR3 sequence is 14 residues long. The ends were cut back, 4 bases at V and 5 bases at J, with 15 bases in the middle. These data come from a study of blood T cell repertoires in COVID-19. Overall study context: The United States, Italy and Spain provided the acute and convalescent COVID-19 samples. In each case, the material was cDNA or gDNA derived from T cells, B-cell-depleted T cells, or PBMCs.

Only in-frame clones appear in the TCRdb table, and some are missing; sequencing was by immunoSEQ multiplex PCR. The data contain some 460,000 clones, around nine tenths of them singletons. Sequencing input: PBMCs or T cells enriched from blood (not recorded which). The clonotype originates from a woman younger than 35 with acute COVID-19. The chain joins TRBV5-6 to TRBJ2-5, with D maybe TRBD2 (6 bases). Written as DNA, the CDR3 is TGTGCCAGCAGCCCGCCCCTAGCGTACGAGACCCAGTACTTC. Protein product: CASSPPLAYETQYF.